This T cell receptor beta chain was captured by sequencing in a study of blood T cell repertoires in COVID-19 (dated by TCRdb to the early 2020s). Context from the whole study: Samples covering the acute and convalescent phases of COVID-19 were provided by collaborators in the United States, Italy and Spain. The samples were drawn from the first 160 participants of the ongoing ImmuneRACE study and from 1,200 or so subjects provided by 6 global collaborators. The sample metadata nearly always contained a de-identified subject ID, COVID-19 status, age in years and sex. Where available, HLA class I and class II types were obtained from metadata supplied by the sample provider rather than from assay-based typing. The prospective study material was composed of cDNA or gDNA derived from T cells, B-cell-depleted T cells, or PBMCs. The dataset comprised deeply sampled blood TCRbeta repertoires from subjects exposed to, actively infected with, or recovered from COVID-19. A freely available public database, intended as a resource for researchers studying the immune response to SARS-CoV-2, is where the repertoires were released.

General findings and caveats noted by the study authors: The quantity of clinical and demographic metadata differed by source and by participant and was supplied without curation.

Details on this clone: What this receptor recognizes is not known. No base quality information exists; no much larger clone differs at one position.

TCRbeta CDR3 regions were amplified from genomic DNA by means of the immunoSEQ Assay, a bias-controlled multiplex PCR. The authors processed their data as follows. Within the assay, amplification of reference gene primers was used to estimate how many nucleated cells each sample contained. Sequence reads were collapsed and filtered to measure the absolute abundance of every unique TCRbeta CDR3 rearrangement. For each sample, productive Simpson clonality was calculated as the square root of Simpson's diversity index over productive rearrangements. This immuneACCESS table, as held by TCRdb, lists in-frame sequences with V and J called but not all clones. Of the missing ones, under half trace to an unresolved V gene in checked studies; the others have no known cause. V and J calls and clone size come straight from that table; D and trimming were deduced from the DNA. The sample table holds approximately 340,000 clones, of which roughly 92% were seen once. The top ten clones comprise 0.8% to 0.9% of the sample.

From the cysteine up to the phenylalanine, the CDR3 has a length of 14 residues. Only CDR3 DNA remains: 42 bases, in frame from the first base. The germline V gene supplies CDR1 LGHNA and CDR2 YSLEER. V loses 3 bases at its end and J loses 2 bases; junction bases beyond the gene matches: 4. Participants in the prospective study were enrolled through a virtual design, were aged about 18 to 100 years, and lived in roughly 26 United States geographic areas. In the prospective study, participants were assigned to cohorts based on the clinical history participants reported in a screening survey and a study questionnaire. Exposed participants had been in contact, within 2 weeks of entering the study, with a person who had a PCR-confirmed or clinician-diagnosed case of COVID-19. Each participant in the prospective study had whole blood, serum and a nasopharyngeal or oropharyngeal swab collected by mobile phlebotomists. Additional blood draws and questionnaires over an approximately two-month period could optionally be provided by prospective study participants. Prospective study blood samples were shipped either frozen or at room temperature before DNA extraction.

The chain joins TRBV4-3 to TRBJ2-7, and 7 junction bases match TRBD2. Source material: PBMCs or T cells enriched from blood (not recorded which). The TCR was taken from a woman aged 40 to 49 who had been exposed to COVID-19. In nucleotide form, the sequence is TGCGCCAGCAGCCAGACTAGCCTGACCTACGAGCAGTACTTC. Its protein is CASSQTSLTYEQYF.